This passage covers 20 T cell receptor beta chains from one sample sequenced in a study of response to subunit inactivated influenza vaccine. In TCRdb, the RT-PCR reads were re-called with MiXCR into one record per CDR3 protein. The sample includes approximately 490,000 distinct CDR3 sequences, approximately 6.9% of them seen just once. The material sequenced was PBMCs from blood, taken about 24 months after vaccination. These receptors all stem from a man aged 45 to 75 who received an inactivated influenza vaccine.

At least ten counts were recorded for this clonotype. The chain carries TRBV4-3 and TRBJ1-6; D unclear. Trimming shortened V by 0 bases and J by 7 bases, and 10 bases separated the two germline ends. CDR1 and CDR2 (germline): LGHNA, YSLEER. CDR3 length: 15 amino acids. CDR3 bases: TGCGCCAGCAGCCAAGATAGGCCAATCAATTCACCCCTCCACTTT. This encodes CASSQDRPINSPLHF.

This clonotype was detected only once. V is TRBV12-3 or TRBV12-4 and J is TRBJ2-1, with 7 bases identical to TRBD1. V shed 8 bases and J 4 bases; nucleotides not matched to a gene: 11. The CDR3 runs 15 residues. The CDR3: CASSAPGQIYNEQFF. The CDR3 DNA sequence: TGTGCCAGCTCTGCTCCGGGACAGATTTACAATGAGCAGTTCTTC.

The chain combines TRBV7-8 with TRBJ2-1, with D perhaps assigned TRBD1 or TRBD2 (6 bases each). Between the trimmed V and J ends, which lost 7 bases and 0 bases, there was a span of 13 bases. The CDR3 length is 15 residues. Germline loops: CDR1 SGHVS, CDR2 FQNEAQ. For the CDR3, the DNA is TGTGCCAGCAAGGGGGGTCGGCTCTCCTACAATGAGCAGTTCTTC. It translates to CASKGGRLSYNEQFF.

This clonotype was recorded a few times. V is TRBV21-1 and J is TRBJ2-5; TRBD2 is taken as the D call from the table, unchecked against the DNA. TRBV21-1 counts as a pseudogene. The CDR3 is made up of 18 amino acids. Here the CDR3 reads CASSSYIASGRARETQYF. DNA for the CDR3: TGTGCCAGCAGCTCCTATATAGCTAGCGGGAGGGCCCGAGAGACCCAGTACTTC.

This chain connects TRBV12-3 or TRBV12-4 to TRBJ1-1; D gene ambiguous. Trimming left V 3 bases short and J 3 bases short, with 11 bases between. The CDR3 extends over 14 amino acids. The CDR3 region is CASSFGGRDTEAFF. The CDR3 DNA is TGTGCCAGCAGTTTTGGAGGCAGAGACACTGAAGCTTTCTTT.

This clonotype was seen ten or more times. The rearrangement links TRBV20-1 to TRBJ2-1; TRBD1 is a possible D gene (6 bases). Germline loops: CDR1 DFQATT, CDR2 SNEGSKA (reference sequence). The CDR3 runs 15 residues. V lost 4 bases, J lost 0 bases, and 13 bases lay in between. The CDR3 sequence is CSATRGQNSYNEQFF. The DNA for the CDR3 is TGCAGTGCTACCCGGGGACAAAACTCCTACAATGAGCAGTTCTTC.

The V gene is TRBV14, the J gene TRBJ2-7; tentative D call: TRBD2 (6 bases). V lost 3 bases and J lost 3, with 18 bases in between. The length of the CDR3 is 16 residues. Germline-derived CDR1 and CDR2 are SGHDN and FVKESK. CDR3 sequence (DNA): TGTGCCAGCAGCCAGGCCCGAGGGACTGGGTTCTACGAGCAGTACTTC. This gives the protein CASSQARGTGFYEQYF.

The chain uses TRBV20-1 and TRBJ2-7; the match to TRBD1 covers 8 bases. The germline gives CDR1 DFQATT, CDR2 SNEGSKA (reference sequence). The CDR3 spans 15 residues. Trimming at V came to 3 bases and at J to 2 bases, leaving 9 bases not matched to a gene. Written as DNA, the CDR3 is TGCAGTGCTAGGGTGGAGGACAGGGCCCCCTACGAGCAGTACTTC. It translates to CSARVEDRAPYEQYF.

This rearrangement joins TRBV6-6 to TRBJ2-7; weak D call: TRBD2 (5 bases). Germline CDR1 and CDR2: MNHNY and SVGAGI (reference sequence). The length of the CDR3 is 11 residues. Trimming cost V 6 bases and J 5 bases, with 8 bases left between them. The CDR3 loop is CASREGNEQYF. CDR3 bases: TGTGCCAGCAGAGAGGGCAACGAGCAGTACTTC.

This clonotype turned up a few times. A clone one base away is much larger, so this may be a read error. The rearrangement links TRBV11-2 to TRBJ2-7, with D maybe TRBD2 (5 bases). Germline-derived CDR1 and CDR2 are SGHAT and FQNNGV. There are 15 residues in the CDR3. Between the trimmed V and J ends, which lost 1 base and 4 bases, there was a span of 14 bases. CDR3 bases: TGTGCCAGCAGCTTAGTAGCGAGACGATTGTACGAGCAGTACTTC. It yields the protein CASSLVARRLYEQYF. Filled out from reference TRBV11-2 and TRBJ2-7, the complete variable domain reads EAGVAQSPRYKIIEKRQSVAFWCNPISGHATLYWYQQILGQGPKLLIQFQNNGVVDDSQLPKDRFSAERLKGVDSTLKIQPAKLEDSAVYLCASSLVARRLYEQYFGPGTRLTVT.

In its sample, this clonotype was seen many times. The rearrangement joins TRBV12-3 or TRBV12-4 to TRBJ2-1; 8 bases fit TRBD2. The length of the CDR3 is 16 residues. V dropped 7 bases and J dropped 2; count of bases not matched to a gene: 10. The CDR3 region is CASTAGGGKAYNEQFF. DNA of the CDR3: TGTGCCAGCACCGCCGGCGGGGGGAAAGCCTACAATGAGCAGTTCTTC.

This clonotype was found a few times. The chain couples TRBV20-1 to TRBJ1-2; no reliable D call. This CDR3 is 12 amino acids long. Germline V gene data show CDR1 as DFQATT and CDR2 as SNEGSKA (reference sequence). Trimming took off 0 bases at V and 4 bases at J, with 6 bases between the two ends. The CDR3 DNA is TGCAGTGCTAGAGATGGGGTCTATGGCTACACCTTC. This sequence encodes CSARDGVYGYTF.

The chain links TRBV7-9 to TRBJ2-7; D is perhaps TRBD2 (6 bases). This CDR3 region has 15 residues. CDR1 is SEHNR and CDR2 is FQNEAQ in the germline V gene (reference sequence). V lost 1 base and J lost 1, with 11 bases in between. This CDR3 is CASSLESGGSYEQYF. In nucleotides, the CDR3 is TGTGCCAGCAGCTTAGAGTCTGGGGGGTCCTACGAGCAGTACTTC.

As concerns this clonotype: This sequence may be a read error, since a much larger clone differs from it by one base. The rearrangement links TRBV7-9 to TRBJ1-5; D gene unclear. The CDR3 runs to 12 residues. The germline V and J ends were trimmed by 4 bases and 3 bases, with 4 bases remaining between them. Per the germline V gene, CDR1 is SEHNR and CDR2 is FQNEAQ (reference sequence). Written as DNA, the CDR3 is TGTGCCAGCAGCTCCCACAATCAGCCCCAGCATTTT. Translated, it gives CASSSHNQPQHF.

The rearrangement uses TRBV3-1 and TRBJ2-1; no definite D call. CDR3 size: 15 residues. CDR1 LGHDT and CDR2 YNNKEL come from the germline V gene (reference sequence). Between the trimmed V and J ends, which lost 0 bases and 0 bases, there was a span of 6 bases. The CDR3 DNA reads as TGTGCCAGCAGCCAAGACGTGGTCTCCTACAATGAGCAGTTCTTC. This sequence encodes CASSQDVVSYNEQFF.

V usage is TRBV20-1 and J usage is TRBJ2-7; D is perhaps TRBD2 (5 bases). V gave up 0 bases and J gave up 0 bases, with 12 bases separating them. CDR3 length: 15 residues. Germline V lookup: CDR1 DFQATT, CDR2 SNEGSKA (reference sequence). The CDR3 protein is CSARDVKRSSYEQYF. CDR3 DNA: TGCAGTGCTAGAGACGTTAAGCGGAGCTCCTACGAGCAGTACTTC.

The chain employs TRBV7-2 and TRBJ2-3; 10 nucleotides agree with TRBD2. After removal of 5 bases from V and 0 bases from J, the junction contained 8 bases not matched to a gene. CDR1 and CDR2 from the germline V gene are SGHTA and FQGNSA. The CDR3 is 17 amino acids. This chain's CDR3 is CASSPLTSGSSTDTQYF. The CDR3 DNA is TGTGCCAGCAGCCCCCTGACTAGCGGGTCGAGCACAGATACGCAGTATTTT.

The V and J genes are TRBV12-3 or TRBV12-4 and TRBJ1-2; D gene uncertain. V shed 5 bases and J shed 4 bases, with 11 bases lying between them. The CDR3 is 13 residues long. The CDR3 reads CASSPQTVYGYTF. The DNA for the CDR3 is TGTGCCAGCAGTCCGCAGACGGTCTATGGCTACACCTTC.

This clonotype was detected many times. The rearrangement joins TRBV10-3 to TRBJ1-2; 7 bases map to TRBD1. The V and J ends lost 3 bases and 4 bases, in that order; junction bases with no gene match: 14. CDR3 length: 17 residues. Germline CDR1 and CDR2: ENHRY and SYGVKD. CDR3 loop: CAISETGTARNGYGYTF. CDR3 coding DNA: TGTGCCATCAGTGAAACCGGGACAGCTAGAAATGGCTATGGCTACACCTTC.

In this sample, this clonotype turned up a few times. V usage is TRBV6-2 or TRBV6-3 and J usage is TRBJ2-2; D perhaps matches TRBD2 (6 bases). The CDR3 has 15 residues. CDR1 is MNHEY and CDR2 is SVGEGT in the germline V gene. With 0 bases removed from V and 7 bases from J, the gap between germline ends came to 12 bases. DNA of the CDR3: TGTGCCAGCAGTTACTCAGGAGGGCGAGGCGGGGAGCTGTTTTTT. It yields the protein CASSYSGGRGGELFF.